A selection of T cell receptor beta chains follows, all from one sample in a study of T cell responses to AZD1222 COVID-19 vaccine. Profiled with immunoSEQ multiplex PCR; TCRdb holds only in-frame clones, not every one. The table lists approximately 130,000 clones, more than 90% of them singletons. The sample was peripheral blood, taken 28 days after the second AZD1222 dose. These receptors all come from an adult who received the AZD1222 COVID-19 vaccine. Both conserved end residues are part of each CDR3. D genes are given only for firm matches. Size is omitted from some rows. Given values are once, few, many or a class for expanded clones.

clone size,V gene,D gene,J gene,CDR3 protein,CDR3 DNA
-,TRBV5-1,-,TRBJ1-2,CASSSDGTNYGYTF,TGCGCCAGCAGCTCGGACGGGACGAACTATGGCTACACCTTC
-,TRBV28,TRBD1,TRBJ1-4,CASSPGGATNEKLFF,TGTGCCAGCAGCCCAGGGGGAGCAACTAATGAAAAACTGTTTTTT
-,TRBV6-5,TRBD1,TRBJ1-2,CATREGAQDGYTF,TGTGCCACCAGGGAGGGGGCGCAAGATGGCTACACCTTC
-,TRBV28,-,TRBJ2-1,CASRGGVSSYNEQFF,TGTGCCAGCAGGGGCGGCGTGAGCTCCTACAATGAGCAGTTCTTC
-,TRBV14,TRBD1,TRBJ1-1,CASSRTGGAYDTEAFF,TGTGCCAGCAGCCGAACAGGGGGCGCATACGATACTGAAGCTTTCTTT
-,TRBV28,TRBD1,TRBJ2-1,CATERDRAYNEQFF,TGTGCCACCGAGCGGGACAGGGCCTACAATGAGCAGTTCTTC
-,TRBV27,TRBD1,TRBJ1-6,CASRRPGQGASPLHF,TGTGCCAGCAGGCGTCCGGGACAGGGGGCTTCACCCCTCCACTTT
-,TRBV7-9,-,TRBJ2-1,CASSLAGAVDEQFF,TGTGCCAGCAGCTTAGCGGGGGCCGTAGATGAGCAGTTCTTC
once,TRBV7-2,-,TRBJ2-2,CASSLEQRELFF,TGTGCCAGCAGCTTAGAACAAAGAGAGCTGTTTTTT
-,TRBV13,TRBD1,TRBJ2-5,CASSSRDREEETQYF,TGTGCCAGCAGCTCCCGGGACAGGGAAGAGGAGACCCAGTACTTC
-,TRBV6-5,-,TRBJ2-7,CASSYRGGGSYEQYF,TGTGCCAGCAGTTACCGAGGGGGGGGTTCCTACGAGCAGTACTTC
-,TRBV6-1,-,TRBJ2-5,CASSEALQETQYF,TGTGCCAGCAGTGAGGCCCTTCAAGAGACCCAGTACTTC
-,TRBV4-3,TRBD2,TRBJ2-1,CASSQGLAGGLNEQFF,TGCGCCAGCAGCCAAGGACTAGCGGGAGGGCTTAATGAGCAGTTCTTC
-,TRBV19,-,TRBJ1-1,CASSMGMNTEAFF,TGTGCCAGTAGTATGGGGATGAACACTGAAGCTTTCTTT